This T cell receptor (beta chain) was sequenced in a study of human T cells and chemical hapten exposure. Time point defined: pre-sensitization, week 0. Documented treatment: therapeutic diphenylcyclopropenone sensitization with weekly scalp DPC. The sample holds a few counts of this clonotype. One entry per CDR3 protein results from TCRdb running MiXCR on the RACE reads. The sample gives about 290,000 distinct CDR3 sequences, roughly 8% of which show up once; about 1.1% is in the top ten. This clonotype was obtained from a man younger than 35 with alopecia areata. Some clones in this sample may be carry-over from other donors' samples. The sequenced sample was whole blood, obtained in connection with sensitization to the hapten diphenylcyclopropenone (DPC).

This CDR3 is CASSQESENTEAFF. CDR3 nucleotide sequence: TGTGCCAGCAGCCAAGAGTCCGAGAACACTGAAGCTTTCTTT. The chain joins TRBV14 to TRBJ1-1, with D uncertain. Germline CDR1 reads SGHDN; CDR2 reads FVKESK. Trimming pared 0 bases from V and 1 base from J, leaving 6 bases between. The length of the CDR3 is 14 residues.